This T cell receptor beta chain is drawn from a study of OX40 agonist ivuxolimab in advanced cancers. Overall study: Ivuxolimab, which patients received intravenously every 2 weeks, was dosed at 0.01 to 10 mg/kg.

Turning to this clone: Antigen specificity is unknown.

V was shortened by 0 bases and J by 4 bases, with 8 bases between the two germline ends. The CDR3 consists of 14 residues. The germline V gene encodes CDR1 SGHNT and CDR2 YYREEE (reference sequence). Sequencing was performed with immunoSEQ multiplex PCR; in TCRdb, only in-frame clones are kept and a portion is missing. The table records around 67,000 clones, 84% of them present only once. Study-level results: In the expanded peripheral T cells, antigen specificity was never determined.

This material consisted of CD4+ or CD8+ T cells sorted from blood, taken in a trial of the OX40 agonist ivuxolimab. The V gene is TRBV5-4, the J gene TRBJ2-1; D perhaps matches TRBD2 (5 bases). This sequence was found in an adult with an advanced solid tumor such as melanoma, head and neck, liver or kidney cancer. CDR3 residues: CASSLAGSYNEQFF. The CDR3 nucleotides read TGTGCCAGCAGCTTGGCGGGGTCATACAATGAGCAGTTCTTC.